The clone carrying this T cell receptor (beta chain) was seen only once. The source of the sample is a study of blood T cell repertoires in COVID-19. On the study more broadly: T cells, B-cell-depleted T cells, or PBMCs supplied cDNA or gDNA.

Germline CDR1 is SGDLS and CDR2 is YYNGEE. The ends were cut back, 0 bases at V and 0 bases at J, with 9 bases in the middle. CDR3 length equals 16 residues. In the original analysis: Estimation of nucleated cell counts relied on the amplification of reference gene primers. Data came from immunoSEQ multiplex PCR; TCRdb stores just in-frame clones and leaves some out. Clone size and V and J calls were adopted from that table, with D and trimming inferred from the DNA. This table holds 300,000 to 350,000 clones, about 87% found once. The TCR originated in a man between 25 and 39 years old with COVID-19, enrolled during active disease. Sequenced input: peripheral blood. V and J are TRBV9 and TRBJ2-2; D not resolved. CDR3 nucleotides: TGTGCCAGCAGCGTAGGACAATTCGCGAACACCGGGGAGCTGTTTTTT. Amino acids: CASSVGQFANTGELFF. Using reference TRBV9 and TRBJ2-2 for the parts outside the CDR3, the full variable domain is DSGVTQTPKHLITATGQRVTLRCSPRSGDLSVYWYQQSLDQGLQFLIQYYNGEERAKGNILERFSAQQFPDLHSELNLSSLELGDSALYFCASSVGQFANTGELFFGEGSRLTVL.